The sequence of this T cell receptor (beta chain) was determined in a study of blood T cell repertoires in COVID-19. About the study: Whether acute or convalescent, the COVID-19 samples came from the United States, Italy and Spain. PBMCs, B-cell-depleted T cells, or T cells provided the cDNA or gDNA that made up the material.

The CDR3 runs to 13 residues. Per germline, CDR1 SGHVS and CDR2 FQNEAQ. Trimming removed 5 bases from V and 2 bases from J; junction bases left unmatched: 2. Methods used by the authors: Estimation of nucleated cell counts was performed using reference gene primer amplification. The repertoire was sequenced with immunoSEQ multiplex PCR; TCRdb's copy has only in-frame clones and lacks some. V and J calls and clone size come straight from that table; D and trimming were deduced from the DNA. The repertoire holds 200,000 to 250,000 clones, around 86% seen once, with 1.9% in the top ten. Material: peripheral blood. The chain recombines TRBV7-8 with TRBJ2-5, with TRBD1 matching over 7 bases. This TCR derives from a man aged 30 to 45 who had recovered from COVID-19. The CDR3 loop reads CASSTGQQETQYF. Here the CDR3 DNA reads TGTGCCAGCAGCACGGGACAGCAAGAGACCCAGTACTTC.